The rows below give T cell receptor beta chains drawn from one sample of a study of T cells in Graves' hyperthyroidism and ophthalmopathy. TCRdb analysed the multiplex PCR reads with MiXCR anew, one entry per CDR3 protein. Among a few hundred thousand distinct CDR3 sequences listed, 15% to 18% were seen once. The sequencing sample was made of blood. All receptors derive from a woman under 40 with Graves' hyperthyroidism. Each CDR3 is given with its conserved first and last residue. The D gene is left open where the match is weak. Not all rows give a size; the values are once, few, many and, for expanded clones, a class.

V	D	size	J	CDR3	DNA
TRBV28	TRBD2	NA	TRBJ2-2	CASSASGRAPGELFF	TGTGCCAGCAGTGCGAGCGGGAGGGCCCCCGGGGAGCTGTTTTTT
TRBV15	TRBD2	many	TRBJ2-7	CATSRDRGSGRPLSYEQYF	TGTGCCACCAGCAGAGATAGGGGTAGCGGGAGGCCGCTCTCCTACGAGCAGTACTTC
TRBV12-3/TRBV12-4	NA	once	TRBJ2-2	CASSLGDMLPGELFF	TGTGCCAGCAGTTTAGGAGACATGTTACCCGGGGAGCTGTTTTTT
TRBV27	TRBD2	many	TRBJ2-1	CASSSASGNHFHEQFF	TGTGCCAGCAGTTCGGCTAGCGGGAACCATTTCCATGAGCAGTTCTTC
TRBV15	TRBD2	NA	TRBJ2-7	CATSRGEGWGGSYEQYF	TGTGCCACCAGTCGCGGGGAGGGCTGGGGAGGCTCCTACGAGCAGTACTTC
TRBV20-1	NA	few	TRBJ1-5	CSARASGNQPQHF	TGCAGTGCTAGAGCATCAGGTAATCAGCCCCAGCATTTT
TRBV4-1	NA	few	TRBJ2-2	CASSQANGRGTGELFF	TGCGCCAGCAGCCAAGCAAACGGGAGAGGGACCGGGGAGCTGTTTTTT
TRBV5-1	NA	few	TRBJ2-7	CASSLLQGALWEQYF	TGCGCCAGCAGCTTGTTACAGGGTGCTTTGTGGGAGCAGTACTTC
TRBV12-3/TRBV12-4	TRBD1	many	TRBJ2-7	CASSPQGISSYEQYF	TGTGCCAGCAGCCCACAGGGGATTTCCTCCTACGAGCAGTACTTC
TRBV27	TRBD1	many	TRBJ1-5	CASSTQDRARQPQHF	TGTGCCAGCAGTACGCAAGACAGGGCAAGACAGCCCCAGCATTTT
TRBV12-3/TRBV12-4	TRBD2	many	TRBJ2-1	CASSGGGLAGGEQFF	TGTGCCAGCAGTGGCGGGGGACTAGCGGGAGGTGAGCAGTTCTTC
TRBV7-2	NA	few	TRBJ2-2	CASSYLRGSLNTGELFF	TGTGCCAGCAGCTACCTCCGGGGGAGCTTGAACACCGGGGAGCTGTTTTTT
TRBV27	NA	few	TRBJ2-5	CASRRDKAVGTQYF	TGTGCCAGCCGTCGGGACAAAGCTGTGGGGACCCAGTACTTC
TRBV27	TRBD1	many	TRBJ1-1	CASSPYYDRVANTEAFF	TGTGCCAGCAGTCCCTATTACGACAGGGTGGCGAACACTGAAGCTTTCTTT
TRBV20-1	TRBD2	many	TRBJ2-7	CSASRTSGRADSYEQYF	TGCAGTGCTAGTAGGACTAGCGGGAGGGCCGACTCCTACGAGCAGTACTTC
TRBV27	NA	many	TRBJ1-1	CASSAPAIRGEAFF	TGTGCCAGCAGCGCTCCGGCCATAAGAGGTGAAGCTTTCTTT